This T cell receptor (beta chain) was sequenced during a study of identical twins. CDR3 length equals 16 residues. The J segment lost 2 bases and the V segment lost 2 bases, leaving 4 bases of the junction unmatched. The germline gives CDR1 MNHEY, CDR2 SVGAGI. All donors were healthy, and all were Caucasian. TCRdb reanalysed the 5' RACE reads using MiXCR and keeps one entry per CDR3 protein. In the table there are nearly 900,000 distinct CDR3 sequences, around 12% of which are singletons. These sequences were also reported in another study, on yellow fever vaccine responses in identical twins.

Sequencing input: PBMCs. The receptor was isolated from a woman between 18 and 29 years old in good health. The rearrangement joins TRBV6-5 to TRBJ1-2, with 11 bases fitting TRBD1. The CDR3 coding sequence is TGTGCCAGCAGTTACGGGACAGGGGGTTCAAACTATGGCTACACCTTC. Translated, it gives CASSYGTGGSNYGYTF.